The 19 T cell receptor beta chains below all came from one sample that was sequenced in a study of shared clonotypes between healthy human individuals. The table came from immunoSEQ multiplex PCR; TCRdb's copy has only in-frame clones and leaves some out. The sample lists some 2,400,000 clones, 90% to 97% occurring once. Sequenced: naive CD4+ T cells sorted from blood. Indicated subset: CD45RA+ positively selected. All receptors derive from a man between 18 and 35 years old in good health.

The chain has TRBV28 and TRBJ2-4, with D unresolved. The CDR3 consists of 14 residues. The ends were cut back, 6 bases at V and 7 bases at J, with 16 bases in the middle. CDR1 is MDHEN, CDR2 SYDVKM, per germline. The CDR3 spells CASSLRGTLNIQYF. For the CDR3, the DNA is TGTGCCAGCAGCCTTCGAGGAACCTTGAACATTCAGTACTTC.

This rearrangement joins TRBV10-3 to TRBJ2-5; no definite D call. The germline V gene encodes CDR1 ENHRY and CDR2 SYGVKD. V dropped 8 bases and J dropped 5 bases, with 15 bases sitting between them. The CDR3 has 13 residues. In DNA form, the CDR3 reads TGTGCCATCGGGCCAACACCGGAGGAGACCCAGTACTTC. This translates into CAIGPTPEETQYF.

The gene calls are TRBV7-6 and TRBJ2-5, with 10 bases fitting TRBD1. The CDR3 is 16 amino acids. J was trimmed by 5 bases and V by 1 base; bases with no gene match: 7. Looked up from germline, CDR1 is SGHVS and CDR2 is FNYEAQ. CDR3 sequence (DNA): TGTGCCAGCAGCTTAGTAGGTCAGGGACAGGGGGAGACCCAGTACTTC. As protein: CASSLVGQGQGETQYF.

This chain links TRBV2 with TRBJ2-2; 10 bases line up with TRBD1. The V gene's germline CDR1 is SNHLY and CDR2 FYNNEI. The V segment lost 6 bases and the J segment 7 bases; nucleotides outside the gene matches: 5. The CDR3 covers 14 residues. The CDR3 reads CASRGTGVGGELFF. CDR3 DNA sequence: TGTGCCAGCAGAGGGACAGGGGTAGGCGGGGAGCTGTTTTTT.

The CDR3 nucleotides are TGTGCCAGCAGTCCCGGGCCGCCTTCCCACGTCCTGACTTTC. Translated, it gives CASSPGPPSHVLTF. The chain joins TRBV7-2 to TRBJ2-6; no clear D gene. The germline V and J ends were trimmed by 6 bases and 11 bases, with 17 bases remaining between them. CDR1 is SGHTA and CDR2 is FQGNSA in the germline V gene. CDR3 length: 14 amino acids.

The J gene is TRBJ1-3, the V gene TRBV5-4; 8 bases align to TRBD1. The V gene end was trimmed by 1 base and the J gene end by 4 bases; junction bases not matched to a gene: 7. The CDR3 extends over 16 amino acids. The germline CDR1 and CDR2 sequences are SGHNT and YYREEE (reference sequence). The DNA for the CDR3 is TGTGCCAGCAGCTTGCGGGGCGGACAGGGCGGAAACACCATATATTTT. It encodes CASSLRGGQGGNTIYF.

CDR3 loop: CASSEAPTGGYNEQFF. CDR3 DNA sequence: TGTGCCAGCAGTGAAGCCCCGACAGGGGGATACAATGAGCAGTTCTTC. V gene TRBV6-1 combines with J gene TRBJ2-1; 9 bases agree with TRBD1. The CDR3 runs 16 residues. The trim removed 0 bases at V and 4 bases at J, leaving 4 bases unmatched. The V gene's germline CDR1 is MNHNS and CDR2 SASEGT.

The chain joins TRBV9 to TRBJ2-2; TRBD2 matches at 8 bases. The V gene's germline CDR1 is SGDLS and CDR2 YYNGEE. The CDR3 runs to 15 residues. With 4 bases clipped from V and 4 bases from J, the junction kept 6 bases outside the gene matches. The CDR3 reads CASSPRREVTGELFF. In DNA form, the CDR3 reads TGTGCCAGCAGCCCTCGGCGGGAGGTCACCGGGGAGCTGTTTTTT.

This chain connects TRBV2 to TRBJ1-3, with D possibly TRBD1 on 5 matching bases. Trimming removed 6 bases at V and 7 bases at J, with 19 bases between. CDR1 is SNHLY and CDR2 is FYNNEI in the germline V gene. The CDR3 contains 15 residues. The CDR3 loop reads CASRGKTVFGNTIYF. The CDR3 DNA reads TGTGCCAGCAGGGGAAAGACAGTCTTTGGGAACACCATATATTTT.

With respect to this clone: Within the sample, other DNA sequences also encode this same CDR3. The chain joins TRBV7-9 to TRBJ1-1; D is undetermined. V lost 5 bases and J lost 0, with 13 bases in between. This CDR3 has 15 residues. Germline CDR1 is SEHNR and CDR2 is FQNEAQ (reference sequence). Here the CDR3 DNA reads TGTGCCAGCAGCCCCCGTACGGGAATGAACACTGAAGCTTTCTTT. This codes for CASSPRTGMNTEAFF.

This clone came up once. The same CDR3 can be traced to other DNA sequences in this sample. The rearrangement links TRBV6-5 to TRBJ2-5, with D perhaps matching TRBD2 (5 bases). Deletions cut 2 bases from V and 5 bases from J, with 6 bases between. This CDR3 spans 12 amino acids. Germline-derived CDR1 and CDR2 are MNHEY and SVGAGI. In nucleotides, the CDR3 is TGTGCCAGCAGTTACCCGGGGGAGACCCAGTACTTC. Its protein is CASSYPGETQYF.

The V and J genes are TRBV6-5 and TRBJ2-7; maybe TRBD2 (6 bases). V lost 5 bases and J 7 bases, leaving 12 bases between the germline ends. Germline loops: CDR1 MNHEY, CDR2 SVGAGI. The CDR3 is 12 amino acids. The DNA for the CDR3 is TGTGCCAGCAGTCGACTAGTAGGGGAGCAGTACTTC. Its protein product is CASSRLVGEQYF.

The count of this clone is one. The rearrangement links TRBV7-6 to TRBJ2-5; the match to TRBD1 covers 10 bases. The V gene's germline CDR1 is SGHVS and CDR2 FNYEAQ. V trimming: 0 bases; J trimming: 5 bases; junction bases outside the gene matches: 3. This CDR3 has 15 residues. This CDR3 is CASSLAGQGEETQYF. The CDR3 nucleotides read TGTGCCAGCAGCTTAGCTGGACAGGGGGAGGAGACCCAGTACTTC.

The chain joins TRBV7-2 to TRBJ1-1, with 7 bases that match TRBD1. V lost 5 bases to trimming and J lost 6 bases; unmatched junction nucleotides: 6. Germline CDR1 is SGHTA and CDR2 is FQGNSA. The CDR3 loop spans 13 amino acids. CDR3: CASSPYDRAEAFF. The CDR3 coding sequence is TGTGCCAGCAGCCCCTATGACAGGGCTGAAGCTTTCTTT.

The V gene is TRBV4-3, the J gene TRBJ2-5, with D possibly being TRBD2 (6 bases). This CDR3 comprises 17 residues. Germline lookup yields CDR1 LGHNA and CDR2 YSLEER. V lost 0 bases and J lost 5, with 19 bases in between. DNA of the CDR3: TGCGCCAGCAGCCAAGAGGGCCGGGGACTGAACCCGGAGACCCAGTACTTC. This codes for CASSQEGRGLNPETQYF.

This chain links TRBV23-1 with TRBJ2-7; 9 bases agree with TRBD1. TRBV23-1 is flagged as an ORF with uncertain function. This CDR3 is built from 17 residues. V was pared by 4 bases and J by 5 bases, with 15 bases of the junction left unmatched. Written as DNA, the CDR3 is TGCGCCAGCAGTCGCCTTTTCCGGACAGGGGCGTTGGACGAGCAGTACTTC. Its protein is CASSRLFRTGALDEQYF.

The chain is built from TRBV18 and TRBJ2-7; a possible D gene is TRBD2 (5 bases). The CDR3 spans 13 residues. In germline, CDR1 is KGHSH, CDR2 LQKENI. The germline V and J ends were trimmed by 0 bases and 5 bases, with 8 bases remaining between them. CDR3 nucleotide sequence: TGTGCCAGCTCACCACCACTAGTTGACGAGCAGTACTTC. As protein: CASSPPLVDEQYF.

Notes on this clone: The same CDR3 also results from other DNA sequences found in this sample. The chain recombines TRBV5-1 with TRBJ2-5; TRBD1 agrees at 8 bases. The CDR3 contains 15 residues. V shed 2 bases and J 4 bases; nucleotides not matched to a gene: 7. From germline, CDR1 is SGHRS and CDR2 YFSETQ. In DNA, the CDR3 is TGCGCCAGCAGCTTCGGACAGGGAGCGGGAGAGACCCAGTACTTC. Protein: CASSFGQGAGETQYF.

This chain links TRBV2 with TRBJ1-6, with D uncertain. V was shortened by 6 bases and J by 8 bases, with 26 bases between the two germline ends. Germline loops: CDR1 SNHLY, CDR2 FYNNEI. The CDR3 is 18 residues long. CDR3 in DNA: TGTGCCAGCAGGAAGATACCCACCCCCACGAGGTCAGATTCACCCCTCCACTTT. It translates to CASRKIPTPTRSDSPLHF. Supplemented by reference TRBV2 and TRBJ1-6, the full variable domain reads EPEVTQTPSHQVTQMGQEVILRCVPISNHLYFYWYRQILGQKVEFLVSFYNNEISEKSEIFDDQFSVERPDGSNFTLKIRSTKLEDSAMYFCASRKIPTPTRSDSPLHFGNGTRLTVT.